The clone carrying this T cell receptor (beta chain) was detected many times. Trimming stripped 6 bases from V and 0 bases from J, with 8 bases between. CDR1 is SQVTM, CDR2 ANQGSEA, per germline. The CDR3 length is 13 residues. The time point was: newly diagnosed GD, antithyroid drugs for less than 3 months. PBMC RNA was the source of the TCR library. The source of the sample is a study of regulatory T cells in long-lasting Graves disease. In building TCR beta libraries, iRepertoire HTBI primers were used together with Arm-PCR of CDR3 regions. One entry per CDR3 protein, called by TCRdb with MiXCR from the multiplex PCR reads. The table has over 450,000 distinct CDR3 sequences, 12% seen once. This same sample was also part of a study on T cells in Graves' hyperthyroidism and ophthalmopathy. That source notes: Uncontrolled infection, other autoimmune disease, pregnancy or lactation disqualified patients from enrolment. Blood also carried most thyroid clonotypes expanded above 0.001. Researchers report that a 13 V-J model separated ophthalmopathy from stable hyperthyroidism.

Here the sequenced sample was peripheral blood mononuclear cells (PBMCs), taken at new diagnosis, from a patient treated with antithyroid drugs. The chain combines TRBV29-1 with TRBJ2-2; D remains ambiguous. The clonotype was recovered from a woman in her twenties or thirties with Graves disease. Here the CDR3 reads CSVTTANTGELFF. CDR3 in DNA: TGCAGCGTAACAACAGCGAACACCGGGGAGCTGTTTTTT.